One and the same sample provided the 29 T cell receptor beta chains below, sequenced in a study of PD-1 and CTLA-4 blockade in melanoma. Clones were sequenced by immunoSEQ multiplex PCR, and TCRdb holds only the in-frame ones, with some missing. The sample shows roughly 11,000 clones, about four fifths of them seen only once. The material sequenced was CD8+ T cells from peripheral blood, taken from a patient given anti-PD-1 treatment. All receptors come from a human donor with melanoma.

The chain couples TRBV4-1 to TRBJ1-1, with a possible D match to TRBD1 (6 bases). Between the trimmed V and J ends, which lost 6 bases and 8 bases, there was a span of 16 bases. This CDR3 contains 13 residues. Germline loops: CDR1 MGHRA, CDR2 YSYEKL. The CDR3 coding sequence is TGCGCCAGCAGATCCGAGGGGGGCAGGGAAGCTTTCTTT. Translating gives CASRSEGGREAFF.

The rearrangement links TRBV9 to TRBJ1-4, with TRBD1 as a possible D gene (6 bases). V shed 0 bases and J shed 5 bases, with 8 bases lying between them. CDR1 and CDR2 (germline): SGDLS, YYNGEE. The CDR3 extends over 14 amino acids. The CDR3, as DNA: TGTGCCAGCAGCGTAGACAGGGAGAATGAAAAACTGTTTTTT. Its protein is CASSVDRENEKLFF.

The V gene is TRBV7-9, the J gene TRBJ2-7; 7 bases line up with TRBD1. The CDR3 runs to 12 residues. In germline, CDR1 is SEHNR, CDR2 FQNEAQ (reference sequence). The trim removed 4 bases at V and 3 bases at J, leaving 0 bases unmatched. The CDR3, as DNA: TGTGCCAGCAGCTGGGACAGCTACGAGCAGTACTTC. It translates to CASSWDSYEQYF.

The CDR3 loop reads CASSTGGGQPQHF. DNA of the CDR3: TGTGCCAGCAGTACAGGGGGAGGTCAGCCCCAGCATTTT. This sequence joins TRBV27 and TRBJ1-5; 8 bases fit TRBD1. The CDR3 is 13 amino acids. The trim removed 5 bases at V and 6 bases at J, leaving 3 bases unmatched. Germline CDR1 is MNHEY and CDR2 is SMNVEV (reference sequence).

This clone was found once. The rearrangement joins TRBV24-1 to TRBJ1-2, with unresolved D. The CDR3 consists of 9 residues. Trimming left V 11 bases short and J 4 bases short, with 4 bases between. Germline CDR1 KGHDR, CDR2 SFDVKD. CDR3 sequence (DNA): TGTGCCATCCCCTATGGCTACACCTTC. Translated, it gives CAIPYGYTF.

CDR3: CASSETGWGQPQHF. CDR3 nucleotide sequence: TGTGCCAGTAGTGAGACAGGGTGGGGTCAGCCCCAGCATTTT. The V call is TRBV19, the J call TRBJ1-5, with 7 bases fitting TRBD1. The CDR3 is 14 residues long. Germline CDR1 and CDR2: LNHDA and SQIVND (reference sequence). With V trimmed by 5 bases and J by 6 bases, 7 bases remained unmatched.

The chain carries TRBV11-3 and TRBJ2-7, with D possibly being TRBD1 or TRBD2 (5 bases each). Germline CDR1 is SGHNT and CDR2 is YENEEA. V was trimmed by 4 bases and J by 11 bases, leaving 12 bases between them. This CDR3 contains 11 residues. The CDR3 loop reads CASSSGPYEYF. The CDR3, as DNA: TGTGCCAGCAGCTCGGGACCGTATGAGTACTTC.

The chain carries TRBV11-2 and TRBJ2-1; D unclear. The CDR3 is made up of 13 amino acids. The germline V gene has CDR1 SGHAT and CDR2 FQNNGV. Trimming took off 0 bases at V and 3 bases at J, with 3 bases between the two ends. In nucleotides, the CDR3 is TGTGCCAGCAGCTTAGAGCGCTACAATGAGCAGTTCTTC. This codes for CASSLERYNEQFF.

This clone was observed once. V gene TRBV13 combines with J gene TRBJ1-1; maybe TRBD1 (6 bases). Trimming pared 6 bases from V and 6 bases from J, leaving 17 bases between. This CDR3 is 14 amino acids long. From germline, CDR1 is PRHDT and CDR2 FYEKMQ (reference sequence). The CDR3 reads CASRRGQGRPEAFF. The CDR3 nucleotides are TGTGCCAGCAGACGGGGGCAGGGTCGGCCTGAAGCTTTCTTT.

The chain couples TRBV7-9 to TRBJ1-2; D unresolved. V lost 1 base to trimming and J lost 4 bases, with 10 bases between them. Germline lookup yields CDR1 SEHNR and CDR2 FQNEAQ (reference sequence). This CDR3 contains 14 residues. CDR3 sequence (DNA): TGTGCCAGCAGCTTAGGGGAGGGAGGCTATGGCTACACCTTC. It encodes CASSLGEGGYGYTF.

The V call is TRBV7-2, the J call TRBJ2-7, with D unclear. Germline V gene lookup returns CDR1 SGHTA and CDR2 FQGNSA. This CDR3 is built from 15 residues. The V end was cut by 1 base, the J end by 0 bases, with 10 bases between. The CDR3, as DNA: TGTGCCAGCAGCTTAGATGGGTGGTTCTCCTACGAGCAGTACTTC. Residues: CASSLDGWFSYEQYF.

V is TRBV13 and J is TRBJ2-1, with D possibly being TRBD2 (6 bases). Trimming left V 7 bases short and J 7 bases short, with 17 bases between. The germline gives CDR1 PRHDT, CDR2 FYEKMQ (reference sequence). CDR3 length: 14 residues. For the CDR3, the DNA is TGTGCCAGCAAAGTTCGGGACTTCGAAAATGAGCAGTTCTTC. This translates into CASKVRDFENEQFF.

This clone was counted only a few times. The chain uses TRBV11-2 and TRBJ2-1, with D perhaps TRBD1 (5 bases). CDR1 is SGHAT and CDR2 is FQNNGV in the germline V gene. Trimming stripped 4 bases from V and 3 bases from J, with 10 bases between. The CDR3 contains 14 residues. CDR3 region: CASSSTDSYNEQFF. In nucleotides, the CDR3 is TGTGCCAGCAGCTCGACCGACAGCTACAATGAGCAGTTCTTC. The variable domain in full, completed from reference TRBV11-2 and TRBJ2-1, reads EAGVAQSPRYKIIEKRQSVAFWCNPISGHATLYWYQQILGQGPKLLIQFQNNGVVDDSQLPKDRFSAERLKGVDSTLKIQPAKLEDSAVYLCASSSTDSYNEQFFGPGTRLTVL.

V usage is TRBV4-1 and J usage is TRBJ2-7; TRBD1 matches 7 bases. This CDR3 has 13 amino acids. The trim removed 1 base at V and 4 bases at J, leaving 1 base unmatched. Germline assignment: CDR1 MGHRA and CDR2 YSYEKL. For the CDR3, the DNA is TGCGCCAGCAGCCAAGGGACAGGTTACGAGCAGTACTTC. The encoded protein is CASSQGTGYEQYF.

The chain uses TRBV10-2 and TRBJ2-2; TRBD2 agrees at 8 bases. Germline V CDR1 and CDR2: WSHSY, SAAADI. The CDR3 runs 18 residues. The V segment lost 0 bases and the J segment 5 bases; nucleotides outside the gene matches: 11. CDR3 region: CASSESTGAGGRTGELFF. The CDR3 DNA follows: TGCGCCAGCAGTGAGTCGACCGGGGCGGGAGGAAGAACCGGGGAGCTGTTTTTT.

Written as DNA, the CDR3 is TGTGCCAGCAGCTTAGTGGGTAGCGGAGGCCCCTACAATGAGCAGTTCTTC. Protein sequence: CASSLVGSGGPYNEQFF. The chain combines TRBV13 with TRBJ2-1, with D possibly being TRBD2 (6 bases). CDR3 length: 17 residues. V lost 1 base and J 2 bases, leaving 15 bases between the germline ends. Germline lookup yields CDR1 PRHDT and CDR2 FYEKMQ (reference sequence).

CDR3: CASGNEGYEQFF. DNA of the CDR3: TGTGCCAGCGGAAACGAGGGATATGAGCAGTTCTTC. V gene TRBV5-4 combines with J gene TRBJ2-1; D is perhaps TRBD2 (5 bases). Germline loops: CDR1 SGHNT, CDR2 YYREEE (reference sequence). The V and J ends lost 7 bases and 8 bases respectively, with 13 bases between them. The CDR3 is 12 amino acids.

This rearrangement joins TRBV27 to TRBJ2-7, with D maybe TRBD1 (5 bases). This CDR3 comprises 13 residues. Germline assignment: CDR1 MNHEY and CDR2 SMNVEV (reference sequence). V lost 7 bases to trimming and J lost 6 bases, with 16 bases between them. This chain's CDR3 is CASTSQGFGEQYF. CDR3 DNA sequence: TGTGCCAGCACGTCGCAGGGTTTCGGCGAGCAGTACTTC.

This clone is deemed medium-sized. This chain uses TRBV11-2 with TRBJ2-1; D is unresolved. The V end lost 3 bases, the J end lost 4 bases, and 7 bases lay between the germline ends. The CDR3 is 13 residues long. Germline V CDR1 and CDR2: SGHAT, FQNNGV. The DNA of the CDR3 is TGTGCCAGCAGCTTGGATAAATACAATGAGCAGTTCTTC. Encoded protein: CASSLDKYNEQFF.

This chain connects TRBV11-3 to TRBJ1-1; possibly TRBD1 for D (5 bases). Germline lookup yields CDR1 SGHNT and CDR2 YENEEA. V was pared by 4 bases and J by 3 bases, with 15 bases between. CDR3 length equals 15 residues. Written as DNA, the CDR3 is TGTGCCAGCAGCTACCTTACAGGTTCGGACACTGAAGCTTTCTTT. This translates into CASSYLTGSDTEAFF.

This chain joins TRBV4-2 and TRBJ1-1; 8 bases are shared with TRBD1. The germline gives CDR1 LGHNA, CDR2 YNFKEQ. J lost 5 bases, V lost 2 bases, and 4 bases had no gene match. The CDR3 sequence is 14 residues long. In DNA, the CDR3 is TGTGCCAGCAGCCAAAACACAGGGGGTACTGAAGCTTTCTTT. It yields the protein CASSQNTGGTEAFF.

The chain combines TRBV13 with TRBJ1-2, with D perhaps TRBD1 (6 bases). The germline V and J ends were trimmed by 5 bases and 3 bases, with 16 bases remaining between them. The germline CDR1 and CDR2 sequences are PRHDT and FYEKMQ (reference sequence). CDR3 length: 15 amino acids. In nucleotides, the CDR3 is TGTGCCAGCAGCCAGGGGTCGGGGGGTGACTATGGCTACACCTTC. It specifies CASSQGSGGDYGYTF.

The V call is TRBV2, the J call TRBJ2-3, with 9 bases fitting TRBD1. The trim removed 4 bases at V and 0 bases at J, leaving 17 bases unmatched. Germline V gene sequence: CDR1 SNHLY, CDR2 FYNNEI. This CDR3 has 20 amino acids. DNA for the CDR3: TGTGCCAGCAGTGGTTCTGGACAGGGGCAGGAATTTTATAGCACAGATACGCAGTATTTT. This codes for CASSGSGQGQEFYSTDTQYF.

The chain combines TRBV12-3 or TRBV12-4 with TRBJ1-2, with D possibly TRBD1 on 6 matching bases. Between the trimmed V and J ends, which lost 4 bases and 8 bases, there was a span of 8 bases. This CDR3 has 11 residues. The CDR3 sequence is CASSYRDGYTF. The CDR3 DNA follows: TGTGCCAGCAGTTACAGGGACGGCTACACCTTC.

V is TRBV6-6 and J is TRBJ2-1; D unclear. The germline V gene has CDR1 MNHNY and CDR2 SVGAGI (reference sequence). The CDR3 consists of 13 residues. V lost 0 bases and J 8 bases, leaving 8 bases between the germline ends. CDR3 bases: TGTGCCAGCAGTTACTCGAATTGGGATGAGCAGTTCTTC. This gives the protein CASSYSNWDEQFF.

The chain employs TRBV18 and TRBJ1-5; no definite D call. The germline gives CDR1 KGHSH, CDR2 LQKENI. The CDR3 length is 14 residues. Trimming removed 1 base from V and 5 bases from J, with 9 bases in between. Here the CDR3 DNA reads TGTGCCAGCTCACCACTGCCCGGTTATCAGCCCCAGCATTTT. Translation: CASSPLPGYQPQHF.

In this sample, this clone turned up a few times. The rearrangement joins TRBV4-1 to TRBJ1-6; the D is unclear. Germline values: CDR1 MGHRA, CDR2 YSYEKL. The CDR3 contains 15 residues. Trimming removed 4 bases from V and 2 bases from J, with 9 bases in between. In DNA form, the CDR3 reads TGCGCCAGCAGCCCCGTATCAACCTATAATTCACCCCTCCACTTT. The encoded protein is CASSPVSTYNSPLHF.

In the case of this clone: Additional DNA sequences in this sample encode the identical CDR3. The chain uses TRBV11-2 and TRBJ2-1; unclear D gene. The V gene lost 5 bases and the J gene lost 6 bases, with 5 bases spanning the gap. The CDR3 extends over 11 amino acids. Per germline, CDR1 SGHAT and CDR2 FQNNGV. The CDR3 DNA sequence: TGTGCCAGCAGCCTTGCCAATGAGCAGTTCTTC. The encoded protein is CASSLANEQFF. Full variable domain (rest looked up from reference TRBV11-2 and TRBJ2-1): EAGVAQSPRYKIIEKRQSVAFWCNPISGHATLYWYQQILGQGPKLLIQFQNNGVVDDSQLPKDRFSAERLKGVDSTLKIQPAKLEDSAVYLCASSLANEQFFGPGTRLTVL.

The J gene is TRBJ2-1, the V gene TRBV5-8, with TRBD1 matching 9 bases. This CDR3 region has 15 residues. V shed 0 bases, J shed 4 bases, and the junction held 2 bases outside the gene matches. Looked up from germline, CDR1 is SGHTS and CDR2 is YDEGEE. CDR3 sequence: CASSLGGTGYNEQFF. In DNA, the CDR3 is TGTGCCAGCAGCTTGGGCGGGACAGGGTACAATGAGCAGTTCTTC.